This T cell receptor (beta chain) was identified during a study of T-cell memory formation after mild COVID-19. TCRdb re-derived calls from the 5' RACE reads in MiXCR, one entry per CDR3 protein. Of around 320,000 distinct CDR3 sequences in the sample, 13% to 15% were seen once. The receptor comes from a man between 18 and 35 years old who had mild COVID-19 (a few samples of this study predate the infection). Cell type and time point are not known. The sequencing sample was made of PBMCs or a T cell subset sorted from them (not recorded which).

The CDR3 DNA reads TGTGCCAGCAGCTTAGGGCTCAGGACTAGCGGGACCCAGTACTTC. The encoded protein is CASSLGLRTSGTQYF. The chain recombines TRBV7-2 with TRBJ2-5, with TRBD2 matching 10 bases. This CDR3 region has 15 residues. CDR1 is SGHTA and CDR2 is FQGNSA in the germline V gene. Germline trimming cut 1 base from V and 7 bases from J; bases unmatched to any gene: 6.